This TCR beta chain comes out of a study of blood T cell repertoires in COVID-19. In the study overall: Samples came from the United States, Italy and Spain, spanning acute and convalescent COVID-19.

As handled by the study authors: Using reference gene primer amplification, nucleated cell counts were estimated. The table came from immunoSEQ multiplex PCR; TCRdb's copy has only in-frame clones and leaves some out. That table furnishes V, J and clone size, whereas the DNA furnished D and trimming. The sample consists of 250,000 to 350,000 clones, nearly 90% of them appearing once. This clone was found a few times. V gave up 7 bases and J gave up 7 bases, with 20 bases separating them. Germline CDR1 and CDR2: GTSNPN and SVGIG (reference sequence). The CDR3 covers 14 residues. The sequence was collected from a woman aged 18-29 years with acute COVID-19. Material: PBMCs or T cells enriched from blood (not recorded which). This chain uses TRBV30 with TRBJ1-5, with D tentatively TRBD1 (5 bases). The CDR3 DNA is TGTGCCTCATCAACCCCGCAGGGCTTCCAGCCCCAGCATTTT. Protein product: CASSTPQGFQPQHF. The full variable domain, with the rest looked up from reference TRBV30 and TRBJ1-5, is SQTIHQWPATLVQPVGSPLSLECTVEGTSNPNLYWYRQAAGRGLQLLFYSVGIGQISSEVPQNLSASRPQDRQFILSSKKLLLSDSGFYLCASSTPQGFQPQHFGDGTRLSIL.